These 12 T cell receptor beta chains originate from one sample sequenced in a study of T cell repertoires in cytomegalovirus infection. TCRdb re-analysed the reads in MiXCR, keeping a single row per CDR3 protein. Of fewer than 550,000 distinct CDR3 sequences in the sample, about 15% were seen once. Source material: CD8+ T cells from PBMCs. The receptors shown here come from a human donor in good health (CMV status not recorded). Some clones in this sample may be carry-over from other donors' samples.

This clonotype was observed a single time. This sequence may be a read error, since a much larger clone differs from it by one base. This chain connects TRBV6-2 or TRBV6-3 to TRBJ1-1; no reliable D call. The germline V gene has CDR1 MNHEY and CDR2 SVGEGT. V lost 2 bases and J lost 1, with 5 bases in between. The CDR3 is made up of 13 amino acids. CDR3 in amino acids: CASSYSWNTEAFF. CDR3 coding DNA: TGTGCCAGCAGTTACAGTTGGAACACTGAAGCTTTCTTT.

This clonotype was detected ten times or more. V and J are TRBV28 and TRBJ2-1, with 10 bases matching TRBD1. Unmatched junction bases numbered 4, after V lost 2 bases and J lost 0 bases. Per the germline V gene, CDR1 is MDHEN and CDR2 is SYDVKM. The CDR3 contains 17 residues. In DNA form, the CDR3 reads TGTGCCAGCAGTTTACGGACAGGGGGTCGCTCCTACAATGAGCAGTTCTTC. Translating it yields CASSLRTGGRSYNEQFF.

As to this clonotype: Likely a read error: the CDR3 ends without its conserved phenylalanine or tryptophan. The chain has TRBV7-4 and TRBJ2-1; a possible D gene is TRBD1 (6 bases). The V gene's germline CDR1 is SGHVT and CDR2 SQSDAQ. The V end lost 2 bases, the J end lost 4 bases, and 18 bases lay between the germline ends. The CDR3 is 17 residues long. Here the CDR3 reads CASSLRGGTKGYNEQFI. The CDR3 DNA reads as TGTGCCAGCAGCTTAAGGGGTGGGACAAAGGGTTACAATGAGCAGTTCATC.

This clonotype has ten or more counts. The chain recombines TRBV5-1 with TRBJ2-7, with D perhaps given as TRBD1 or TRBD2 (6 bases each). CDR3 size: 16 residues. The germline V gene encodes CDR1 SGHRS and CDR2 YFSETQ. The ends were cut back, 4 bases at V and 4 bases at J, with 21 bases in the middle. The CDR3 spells CASSPEALGGGYEQYF. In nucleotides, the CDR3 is TGCGCCAGCAGCCCGGAGGCCCTGGGGGGCGGGTACGAGCAGTACTTC.

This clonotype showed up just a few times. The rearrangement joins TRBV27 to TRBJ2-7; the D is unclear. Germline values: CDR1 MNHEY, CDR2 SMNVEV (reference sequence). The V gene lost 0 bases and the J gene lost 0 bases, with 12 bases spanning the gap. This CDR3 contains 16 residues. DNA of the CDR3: TGTGCCAGCAGTTTATCGATTCCTCCGAGCTCCTACGAGCAGTACTTC. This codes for CASSLSIPPSSYEQYF.

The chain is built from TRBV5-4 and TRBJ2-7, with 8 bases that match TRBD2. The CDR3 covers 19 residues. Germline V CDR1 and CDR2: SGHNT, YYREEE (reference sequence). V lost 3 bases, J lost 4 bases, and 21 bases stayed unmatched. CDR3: CASSSVTSAPRGENYEQYF. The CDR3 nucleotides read TGTGCCAGCAGCTCGGTGACTAGCGCACCGCGGGGTGAAAATTACGAGCAGTACTTC.

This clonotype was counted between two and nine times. CDR3: CASDPGQDTGELFF. The CDR3 nucleotides are TGTGCCAGCGATCCGGGACAGGACACCGGGGAGCTGTTTTTT. The genes are TRBV10-3 and TRBJ2-2, with TRBD1 matching over 8 bases. V was pared by 10 bases and J by 3 bases, with 7 bases of the junction left unmatched. This CDR3 has 14 residues. CDR1 ENHRY and CDR2 SYGVKD come from the germline V gene.

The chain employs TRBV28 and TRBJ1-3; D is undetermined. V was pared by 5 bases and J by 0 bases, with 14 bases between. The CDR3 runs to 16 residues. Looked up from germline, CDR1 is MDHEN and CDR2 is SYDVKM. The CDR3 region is CASSPQKLVSGNTIYF. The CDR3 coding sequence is TGTGCCAGCAGTCCTCAGAAACTTGTCTCTGGAAACACCATATATTTT.

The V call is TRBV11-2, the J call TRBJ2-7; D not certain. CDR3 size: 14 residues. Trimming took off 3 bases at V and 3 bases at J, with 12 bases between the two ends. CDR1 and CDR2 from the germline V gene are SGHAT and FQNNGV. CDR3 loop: CASSLWSIGYEQYF. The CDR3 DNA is TGTGCCAGCAGCTTGTGGTCTATCGGCTACGAGCAGTACTTC.

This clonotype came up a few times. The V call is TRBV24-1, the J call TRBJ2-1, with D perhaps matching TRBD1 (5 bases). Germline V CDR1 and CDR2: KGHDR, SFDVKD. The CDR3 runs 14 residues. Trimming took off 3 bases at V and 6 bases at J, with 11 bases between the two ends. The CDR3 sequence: CATSDLDRLNEQFF. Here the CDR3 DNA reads TGTGCCACCAGTGATCTAGACAGACTCAATGAGCAGTTCTTC.

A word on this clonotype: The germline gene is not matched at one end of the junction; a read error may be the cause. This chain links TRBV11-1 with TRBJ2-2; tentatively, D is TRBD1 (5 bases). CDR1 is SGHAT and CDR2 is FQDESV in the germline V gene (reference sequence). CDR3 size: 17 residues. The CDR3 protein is CARSLGQGLGATGELFF. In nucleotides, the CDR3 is TGTGCCCGCAGCTTAGGCCAAGGCCTAGGGGCCACCGGGGAGCTGTTTTTT.

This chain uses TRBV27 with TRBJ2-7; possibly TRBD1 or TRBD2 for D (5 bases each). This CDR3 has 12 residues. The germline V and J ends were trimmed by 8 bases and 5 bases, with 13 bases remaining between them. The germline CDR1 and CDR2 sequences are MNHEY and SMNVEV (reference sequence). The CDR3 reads CASLGDRHEQYF. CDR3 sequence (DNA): TGTGCCAGCCTCGGGGACCGGCACGAGCAGTACTTC.